This is a list of T cell receptor beta chains from one sample in a study of shared clonotypes between healthy human individuals. Measured with immunoSEQ multiplex PCR; TCRdb has only the in-frame clones, and not every one. The repertoire consists of a few million clones, with 85% to 95% occurring once and the leading ten covering 0.37%. Sequencing was performed on naive CD4+ T cells from PBMCs. All receptors derive from a young man in good health. Some clones in this sample may be carry-over from other donors' samples. Each CDR3 is given with its conserved first and last residue. The order of the fields is CDR3 protein, CDR3 length, D gene, V gene. A D gene is named only where the DNA matches it firmly.

CASSDNSARGYGYTF,15,.,TRBV6-1
CASSPRQGILTQNTEAFF,18,TRBD1,TRBV7-6
CASSRGAGGNQPQHF,15,.,TRBV18
CASSPRLAGGEETQYF,16,TRBD2,TRBV7-9
CASSFYGTRLESEQFF,16,.,TRBV6-5
CASSYTRTYEQYF,13,.,TRBV6-5
CASTPGGNSYEQYF,14,TRBD1,TRBV5-4
CASSGMAAGELFF,13,.,TRBV6-1
CASSWTGFDEQYF,13,TRBD1,TRBV28
CASSDTRTGGRNEQFF,16,TRBD1,TRBV6-1
CASSLTGGPYNEQFF,15,.,TRBV7-3
CASSLAGTSNQPQHF,15,.,TRBV7-2
CASSGTLGNSPLHF,14,.,TRBV6-1
CASSLARGFSPGSTEAFF,18,.,TRBV5-1
CASSWEDTQYF,11,.,TRBV7-9
CASSGQGAQYF,11,TRBD1,TRBV6-5
CASRLGREGTGELFF,15,TRBD2,TRBV27
CASSSSPGHQGSGELFF,17,.,TRBV5-5
CASSLWATKNTEAFF,15,.,TRBV7-9
CASSLSVHEQYF,12,.,TRBV14
CASSQEQDGYTF,12,.,TRBV4-3
CASSLSGPQETQYF,14,.,TRBV5-1
CAAGATGGGSGANVLTF,17,TRBD1,TRBV10-3
CASSLGLIQETQYF,14,.,TRBV5-1
CASRALWDSWETQYF,15,.,TRBV5-1
CASSLTGGPYEQYF,14,TRBD1,TRBV5-4
CASSRRLAVTTSTDTQYF,18,TRBD2,TRBV27
CASGEKMGVGVYEQYF,16,.,TRBV27
CASSQVGETEAFF,13,.,TRBV7-9
CASSTPQTNTGELFF,15,.,TRBV5-1
CASSRRENYEQYF,13,.,TRBV5-1
CSVEDVAGGETQYF,14,TRBD1,TRBV29-1
CASSSRVPGHYEQYF,15,.,TRBV28
CSKGTAYGYTF,11,TRBD1,TRBV20-1
CASSPTATNEKLFF,14,.,TRBV6-5
CASSQGGRTTTNEKLFF,17,.,TRBV4-1